Below, 20 T cell receptor beta chains from the same sample are listed, as sequenced in a study of CD8 T cells in Susac syndrome. Reverse transcription of about 0.5 to 1 ug RNA used random hexamers. MiXCR, applied by TCRdb to the immunoSEQ multiplex PCR reads, yields one record per CDR3 protein. This sample has 140,000 to 150,000 distinct CDR3 sequences, with roughly 96% found just once. The sample consisted of CD4+ T cells from PBMCs. The receptors were sampled from a human donor with multiple sclerosis.

This rearrangement joins TRBV14 to TRBJ2-5; D unclear. Trimming removed 0 bases from V and 2 bases from J, with 4 bases in between. From germline, CDR1 is SGHDN and CDR2 FVKESK. The CDR3 loop spans 13 amino acids. CDR3 DNA sequence: TGTGCCAGCAGCCAAGATCAACAAGAGACCCAGTACTTC. Encoded protein: CASSQDQQETQYF.

The chain uses TRBV9 and TRBJ2-1; D not resolved. The CDR3 loop spans 14 amino acids. Germline CDR1 SGDLS, CDR2 YYNGEE. V lost 4 bases and J lost 9, with 17 bases in between. The CDR3: CASSPQTGTSEQFF. The CDR3, as DNA: TGTGCCAGCAGCCCCCAGACTGGAACCTCTGAGCAGTTCTTC.

This clonotype showed up just once. The V and J genes are TRBV2 and TRBJ1-4; D might be TRBD1 (6 bases). The CDR3 is made up of 13 amino acids. The V gene lost 7 bases and the J gene lost 8 bases, with 14 bases spanning the gap. CDR1 SNHLY and CDR2 FYNNEI come from the germline V gene. The CDR3 region has the DNA TGTGCCAGCAATTGGGGGGCACAAGAAAAACTGTTTTTT. This encodes CASNWGAQEKLFF.

This clonotype has just one count. The chain joins TRBV28 to TRBJ1-6, with D uncertain. The CDR3 is 12 residues long. From germline, CDR1 is MDHEN and CDR2 SYDVKM. V lost 3 bases, J lost 10 bases, and 7 bases lay in between. The CDR3 sequence: CASSFGPSPLHF. CDR3 DNA: TGTGCCAGCAGTTTCGGTCCCTCACCCCTCCACTTT. Filled out from reference TRBV28 and TRBJ1-6, the complete variable domain reads DVKVTQSSRYLVKRTGEKVFLECVQDMDHENMFWYRQDPGLGLRLIYFSYDVKMKEKGDIPEGYSVSREKKERFSLILESASTNQTSMYLCASSFGPSPLHFGNGTRLTVT.

The V gene is TRBV19, the J gene TRBJ1-2, with 8 bases lining up with TRBD1. J gave up 8 bases and V 9 bases, and 11 bases lay outside the gene matches. CDR3 length equals 13 residues. The germline CDR1 and CDR2 sequences are LNHDA and SQIVND (reference sequence). The CDR3 DNA follows: TGTGCCAGCGACCTGCAGGGGGCCAGAGGCTACACCTTC. The encoded protein is CASDLQGARGYTF.

CDR3 amino acids: CASTQGEGNYGYTF. The CDR3 region has the DNA TGCGCCAGCACCCAAGGGGAGGGAAACTATGGCTACACCTTC. This chain links TRBV5-1 with TRBJ1-2, with D possibly being TRBD1 (5 bases). Germline V gene data show CDR1 as SGHRS and CDR2 as YFSETQ. V gave up 6 bases and J gave up 2 bases, with 14 bases separating them. The CDR3 spans 14 residues.

The V gene is TRBV20-1, the J gene TRBJ2-2; 14 bases line up with TRBD2. The ends lost 3 bases at V and 6 bases at J; junction bases unmatched: 9. CDR3 length equals 17 residues. Per the germline V gene, CDR1 is DFQATT and CDR2 is SNEGSKA (reference sequence). In nucleotides, the CDR3 is TGCAGTGCTAGGGAGGGACTAGCGGGAGAGGGGTCCGGGGAGCTGTTTTTT. Encoded protein: CSAREGLAGEGSGELFF.

The chain is built from TRBV7-2 and TRBJ1-5; no firm D call. CDR1 SGHTA and CDR2 FQGNSA come from the germline V gene. The CDR3 has 14 amino acids. The ends were cut back, 0 bases at V and 5 bases at J, with 8 bases in the middle. For the CDR3, the DNA is TGTGCCAGCAGCTTAGCGCTGGATTATCAGCCCCAGCATTTT. This sequence encodes CASSLALDYQPQHF.

The chain has TRBV12-5 and TRBJ1-2, with D perhaps TRBD1 (6 bases). The CDR3 length is 15 residues. Trimming took 2 bases from V and 0 from J, leaving 10 bases between them. The germline gives CDR1 LGHNT, CDR2 FRNRAP. Here the CDR3 reads CASGLSRDTNYGYTF. Here the CDR3 DNA reads TGTGCTAGTGGTTTGTCTCGGGACACTAACTATGGCTACACCTTC.

The chain uses TRBV29-1 and TRBJ1-1, with unresolved D. The CDR3 is made up of 13 amino acids. Germline lookup yields CDR1 SQVTM and CDR2 ANQGSEA. V lost 0 bases and J 6 bases, leaving 11 bases between the germline ends. Here the CDR3 DNA reads TGCAGCGTTGAAGAAACCAATTTAGCTGAAGCTTTCTTT. It specifies CSVEETNLAEAFF.

Written as DNA, the CDR3 is TGTGCCAGCAGCTTATCGGGGACCAGCACCGGGGAGCTGTTTTTT. It yields the protein CASSLSGTSTGELFF. The gene calls are TRBV11-3 and TRBJ2-2, with D perhaps assigned TRBD1 or TRBD2 (5 bases each). The germline V gene has CDR1 SGHNT and CDR2 YENEEA. V gave up 2 bases and J gave up 4 bases, with 11 bases separating them. The CDR3 is 15 amino acids.

The rearrangement uses TRBV20-1 and TRBJ2-7; no clear D gene. Germline V CDR1 and CDR2: DFQATT, SNEGSKA (reference sequence). V was clipped by 6 bases and J by 7 bases, with 13 bases between them. The CDR3 spans 11 residues. The CDR3 region is CSARYLSEQYF. CDR3 DNA sequence: TGCAGTGCCCGATACTTGTCGGAGCAGTACTTC.

The chain combines TRBV12-3 or TRBV12-4 with TRBJ2-5; D remains unclear. This CDR3 is 13 amino acids long. Deletions cut 3 bases from V and 5 bases from J, with 10 bases between. The CDR3 region is CASSLRRVETQYF. DNA for the CDR3: TGTGCCAGCAGTTTGAGGCGAGTTGAGACCCAGTACTTC.

The gene calls are TRBV15 and TRBJ2-5; D gene ambiguous. Germline assignment: CDR1 LNHNV and CDR2 YYDKDF (reference sequence). V was cut by 3 bases and J by 3 bases, with 11 bases left in between. The CDR3 runs to 14 residues. CDR3 sequence reads: CATSSTSLKETQYF. CDR3 DNA: TGTGCCACCAGCAGTACATCTCTAAAAGAGACCCAGTACTTC.

The V and J genes are TRBV27 and TRBJ1-5; unclear D gene. The V end lost 2 bases, the J end lost 1 base, and 6 bases lay between the germline ends. Germline CDR1 and CDR2: MNHEY and SMNVEV (reference sequence). The CDR3 totals 14 residues. In nucleotides, the CDR3 is TGTGCCAGCAGTTTAACGTGGAGCAATCAGCCCCAGCATTTT. The encoded protein is CASSLTWSNQPQHF.

This clonotype was detected only a few times. V gene TRBV3-1 combines with J gene TRBJ2-1, with no clear D. The germline V and J ends were trimmed by 0 bases and 3 bases, with 6 bases remaining between them. This CDR3 is built from 14 residues. Germline V gene lookup returns CDR1 LGHDT and CDR2 YNNKEL (reference sequence). This CDR3 is CASSQDIGYNEQFF. The CDR3 DNA follows: TGTGCCAGCAGCCAAGATATCGGCTACAATGAGCAGTTCTTC.

This chain joins TRBV3-1 and TRBJ1-3, with 9 nucleotides matching TRBD1. The CDR3 is 17 residues long. The germline CDR1 and CDR2 sequences are LGHDT and YNNKEL (reference sequence). Losses at the gene ends were 1 base for V and 3 bases for J; bases not matched to a gene: 7. The CDR3 spells CASSQGTGGTRGNTIYF. DNA of the CDR3: TGTGCCAGCAGCCAAGGTACAGGGGGCACACGTGGAAACACCATATATTTT.

The chain links TRBV4-3 to TRBJ2-6, with a weak D call TRBD1 (5 bases). V dropped 0 bases and J dropped 0 bases, with 21 bases sitting between them. Germline loops: CDR1 LGHNA, CDR2 YSLEER. This CDR3 comprises 21 residues. CDR3 in DNA: TGCGCCAGCAGCCAAGATCCTCTGGGCAGGGTCCAGTTCTCTGGGGCCAACGTCCTGACTTTC. Protein product: CASSQDPLGRVQFSGANVLTF.

To note about this clonotype: A read error may produce the germline difference seen at one junction end. The chain employs TRBV29-1 and TRBJ1-1, with D possibly being TRBD1 (6 bases). CDR3 length: 12 residues. Germline loops: CDR1 SQVTM, CDR2 ANQGSEA. The CDR3 DNA sequence: TGCAGCGTTGATTCCACAGGGACTGGAGCTTTCTTT. Its protein is CSVDSTGTGAFF.

The chain has TRBV29-1 and TRBJ2-7, with D tentatively TRBD1 or TRBD2 (5 bases each). Germline V gene lookup returns CDR1 SQVTM and CDR2 ANQGSEA. With 6 bases removed from V and 6 bases from J, the gap between germline ends came to 12 bases. The CDR3 extends over 11 amino acids. CDR3 in amino acids: CSVGWDREQYF. In DNA form, the CDR3 reads TGCAGCGTCGGGTGGGACCGCGAGCAGTACTTC.